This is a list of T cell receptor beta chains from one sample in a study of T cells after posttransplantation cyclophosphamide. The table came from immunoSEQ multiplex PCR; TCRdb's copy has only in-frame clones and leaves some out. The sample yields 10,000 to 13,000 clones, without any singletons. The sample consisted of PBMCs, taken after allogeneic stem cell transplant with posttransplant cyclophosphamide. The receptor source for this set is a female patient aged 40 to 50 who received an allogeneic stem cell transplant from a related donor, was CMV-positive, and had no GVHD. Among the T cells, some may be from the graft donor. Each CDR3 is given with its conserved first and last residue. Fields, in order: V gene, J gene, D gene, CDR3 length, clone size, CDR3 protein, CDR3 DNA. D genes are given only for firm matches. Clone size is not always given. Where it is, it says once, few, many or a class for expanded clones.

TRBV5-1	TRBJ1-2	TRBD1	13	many	CASSFGQGAGYTF	TGCGCCAGCAGCTTCGGACAGGGGGCAGGCTACACCTTC
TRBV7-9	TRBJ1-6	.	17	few	CASSLGPNPSVNSPLHF	TGTGCCAGCAGCTTAGGGCCAAACCCCTCCGTTAATTCACCCCTCCACTTT
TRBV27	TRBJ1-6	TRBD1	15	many	CASSAIPGGNSPLHF	TGTGCCAGCAGTGCCATACCAGGGGGCAATTCACCCCTCCACTTT
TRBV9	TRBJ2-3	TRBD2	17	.	CASSPRSGGEATDAQYF	TGTGCCAGCAGCCCTCGCTCCGGGGGGGAGGCTACAGATGCGCAGTATTTT
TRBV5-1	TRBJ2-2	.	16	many	CASSWTTDTNTGELFF	TGCGCCAGCAGCTGGACGACGGACACGAACACCGGGGAGCTGTTTTTT
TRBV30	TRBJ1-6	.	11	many	CAWITGETLHF	TGTGCCTGGATTACGGGGGAAACCCTCCACTTT
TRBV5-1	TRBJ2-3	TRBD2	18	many	CASSLSAAGAIRTDTQYF	TGCGCCAGCAGCTTGTCGGCAGCGGGAGCGATACGTACAGATACGCAGTATTTT
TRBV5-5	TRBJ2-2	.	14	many	CASSPYHPERELFF	TGTGCCAGCAGTCCATACCACCCCGAGCGGGAGCTGTTTTTT
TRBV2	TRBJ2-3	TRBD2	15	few	CASRESGTSTDTQYF	TGTGCCAGCAGGGAGAGCGGGACTAGCACAGATACGCAGTATTTT
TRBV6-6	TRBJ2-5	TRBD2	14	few	CASRALAGLETQYF	TGTGCCAGCAGGGCACTAGCGGGGTTGGAGACCCAGTACTTC
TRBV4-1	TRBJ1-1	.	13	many	CASSQDIARGAFF	TGCGCCAGCAGCCAAGATATAGCGAGGGGGGCTTTCTTT
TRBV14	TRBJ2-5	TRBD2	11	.	CASSLGGEQYF	TGTGCCAGCAGCCTGGGGGGGGAGCAGTACTTC
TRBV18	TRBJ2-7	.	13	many	CASSPLIQGEQYF	TGTGCCAGCTCACCGTTGATACAGGGCGAGCAGTACTTC
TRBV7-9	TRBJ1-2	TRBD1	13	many	CASSSYRGNGYTF	TGTGCCAGCAGCTCCTACAGGGGGAATGGCTACACCTTC
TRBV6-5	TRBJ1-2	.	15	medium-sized	CASSYARGRLNGYTF	TGTGCCAGCAGTTACGCGAGAGGTCGGCTTAATGGCTACACCTTC
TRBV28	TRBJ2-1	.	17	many	CASSLFGIGAEYNEQFF	TGTGCCAGCAGTTTATTTGGTATTGGGGCAGAGTACAATGAGCAGTTCTTC
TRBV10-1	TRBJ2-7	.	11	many	CASSAGYEQYF	TGCGCCAGCAGTGCGGGGTACGAGCAGTACTTC
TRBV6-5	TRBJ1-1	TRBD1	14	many	CASSLDRAYTEAFF	TGTGCCAGCAGTCTCGACAGGGCGTACACTGAAGCTTTCTTT
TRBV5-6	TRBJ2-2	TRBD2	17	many	CASSPVTSGENTGELFF	TGTGCCAGCAGCCCCGTGACTAGCGGGGAGAACACCGGGGAGCTGTTTTTT
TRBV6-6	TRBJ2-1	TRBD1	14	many	CASSSRDRNNEQFF	TGTGCCAGCAGTTCCCGGGACAGGAACAATGAGCAGTTCTTC
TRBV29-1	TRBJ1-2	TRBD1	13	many	CSVEGQGADGYTF	TGCAGCGTTGAGGGACAGGGGGCTGATGGCTACACCTTC
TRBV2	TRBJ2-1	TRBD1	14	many	CASSGQGSRNEQFF	TGTGCCAGCAGCGGACAGGGGTCGCGCAATGAGCAGTTCTTC